This T cell receptor beta chain was sequenced for a study of fetal regulatory T cell absence and autoimmunity (TCRdb year 2017). A note on the overall study: Exocrine pancreas autoimmunity was observed in the IPEX patients in the absence of clinical diabetes. The paper's findings and limits, for the study overall: TRB gene family usage was broadly similar between cord blood and pancreas, resembling published neonatal and adult repertoires. The TCR compartment showed significant oligoclonal enrichment in pancreas versus cord blood, with some top clones over 85-fold enriched. The oligoclonal enrichment was interpreted as support for antigen-driven autoimmunity in the pancreas before birth in IPEX syndrome.

Repertoire sequencing was done on genomic DNA taken from frozen pancreas tissue. Genomic DNA, 2-3 ug, was extracted from umbilical cord blood or frozen pancreas using the DNeasy Blood and Tissue Kit. As to this clone: The clone's antigen remains unknown. No base quality information exists; no much larger clone differs at one position.

TCRbeta CDR3 regions were amplified and barcoded by two-step multiplex PCR on the immunoSEQ human TCRbeta survey platform. Libraries were sequenced on Illumina instruments, and IgH from the same samples was sequenced in parallel. The original methods were these. To remove PCR and sequencing errors, raw reads were filtered against IMGT V, D, J definitions and grouped with a nearest-neighbor algorithm. A clone was defined as an identical nucleotide sequence, and differential abundance between tissues was tested with a Fisher exact test for each clone using a pFDR threshold of p<0.01. Clones with frequencies too low for statistical inference were excluded by a minimum inclusion filter of 10 in either sample. Pairwise clonal comparisons used the immunoSEQ Analyzer, and gene family usage was assessed with IMGT tools. The table comes from immuneACCESS by way of TCRdb, which keeps in-frame sequences with V and J called. Part of the clones is missing from these tables; in studies checked, under half for an unresolved V gene and the rest for unknown reasons. D and trimming were read from the DNA, whereas the V and J calls and clone size are those reported in that table. The sample table records about 95,000 clones; around 72% of these occur just once. The ten most abundant clones make up just under 2% of the sample.

Based on the germline V gene, the CDR1 and CDR2 sequences are SGHDN and FVKESK. V is pruned by 0 bases and J by 2 bases, leaving 6 bases of the junction without a gene match. There are 16 amino acids in the CDR3, from cysteine to phenylalanine inclusive. Only the CDR3 DNA stays, 48 bases, in frame from base 1. The chain is assembled from TRBV14 and TRBJ1-2, and 7 junctional nucleotides match TRBD1. This clonotype was sampled from a male donor with IPEX syndrome. Sequenced input: pancreas tissue. CDR3 region: CASSQEQGLENYGYTF. The DNA is TGTGCCAGCAGCCAAGAACAGGGGTTGGAGAACTATGGCTACACCTTC.